The source of this T cell receptor (beta chain) is a study of T-cell reconstitution after alpha-beta-depleted transplantation in children. Study-wide results and caveats: T-cell counts and diversity were attributed mostly to newly produced T cells one year after transplant.

About this clonotype itself: The antigen is not known.

Library preparation (for TCRbeta) was performed with unique molecular identifiers. A single record per CDR3 protein comes from TCRdb applying MiXCR to the PCR reads. The sample carries about 460,000 distinct CDR3 sequences, about 10% recorded once. This CDR3 region has 15 residues. J lost 2 bases, V lost 4 bases, and 7 bases had no gene match. Looked up from germline, CDR1 is SGHNT and CDR2 is YYREEE (reference sequence). The chain links TRBV5-4 to TRBJ2-7; 9 bases line up with TRBD2. Sequenced material: PBMCs, taken before TCRalphabeta/CD19-depleted stem cell transplant. The TCR originated in a child aged 2 to 10 with inherited bone marrow failure, due to receive a stem cell transplant. CDR3: CASSPEVAGAYEQYF. The DNA of the CDR3 is TGTGCCAGCAGCCCCGAAGTAGCGGGAGCCTACGAGCAGTACTTC.